This entry concerns a single T cell receptor (beta chain). These data are taken from a study of control samples from healthy donors and cancer patients. The CDR3 extends over 14 amino acids. V was clipped by 5 bases and J by 2 bases, with 13 bases between them. Germline CDR1 is SGHRS and CDR2 is YFSETQ. Sequencing was performed with immunoSEQ multiplex PCR; in TCRdb, only in-frame clones are kept and a portion is missing. The profile shows about 80,000 clones, 70% to 90% of them singletons. The TCR comes from a woman aged 60-75 years in good health. Sequenced input: blood. V usage is TRBV5-1 and J usage is TRBJ1-2; D is unclear. This CDR3 reads CASSPNGENYGYTF. For the CDR3, the DNA is TGCGCCAGCAGTCCAAACGGGGAGAACTATGGCTACACCTTC.